These 32 T cell receptor beta chains were sequenced from one sample in a study of cytomegalovirus exposure and HLA in healthy donors. The PCR employed 60 Vbeta primers together with 13 Jbeta primers. Only in-frame clones appear in the TCRdb table, and some are missing; sequencing was by immunoSEQ multiplex PCR. The sample holds fewer than 150,000 clones, 70% to 80% seen once. Specimen: PBMCs. The source of these receptors is a young woman in good health and CMV-seropositive.

The chain links TRBV5-1 to TRBJ2-3; D gene uncertain. Trimming removed 0 bases at V and 0 bases at J, with 8 bases between. This CDR3 comprises 15 residues. Germline CDR1 SGHRS, CDR2 YFSETQ. CDR3 nucleotides: TGCGCCAGCAGCTTGGATACGACTAGCACAGATACGCAGTATTTT. Its translation: CASSLDTTSTDTQYF.

This rearrangement joins TRBV19 to TRBJ2-7; D is unresolved. The CDR3 totals 13 residues. From germline, CDR1 is LNHDA and CDR2 SQIVND (reference sequence). Trimming took 5 bases from V and 4 from J, leaving 12 bases between them. CDR3 region: CASSLQLRYEQYF. CDR3 sequence (DNA): TGTGCCAGTAGTTTACAGCTCAGATACGAGCAGTACTTC.

This rearrangement joins TRBV18 to TRBJ2-6; 8 bases align to TRBD1. Germline loops: CDR1 KGHSH, CDR2 LQKENI. The length of the CDR3 is 16 residues. Trimming at V came to 7 bases and at J to 4 bases, leaving 9 bases not matched to a gene. The CDR3 reads CASCGDRGTGANVLTF. The CDR3 DNA follows: TGTGCCAGCTGCGGCGACAGGGGTACCGGGGCCAACGTCCTGACTTTC. The variable domain in full, completed from reference TRBV18 and TRBJ2-6, reads NAGVMQNPRHLVRRRGQEARLRCSPMKGHSHVYWYRQLPEEGLKFMVYLQKENIIDESGMPKERFSAEFPKEGPSILRIQQVVRGDSAAYFCASCGDRGTGANVLTFGAGSRLTVL.

V usage is TRBV6-1 and J usage is TRBJ2-5; 9 bases fit TRBD1. The CDR3 length is 15 residues. CDR1 is MNHNS, CDR2 SASEGT, per germline. Trimming cost V 4 bases and J 5 bases; bases outside gene matches: 8. CDR3 loop: CASSAQGAISETQYF. The DNA for the CDR3 is TGTGCCAGCAGTGCACAGGGGGCTATCTCCGAGACCCAGTACTTC.

The rearrangement joins TRBV7-8 to TRBJ1-3; a weak D match, TRBD1 (6 bases). The germline CDR1 and CDR2 sequences are SGHVS and FQNEAQ. The CDR3 length is 16 residues. V was trimmed by 5 bases and J by 4 bases, leaving 18 bases between them. CDR3 coding DNA: TGTGCCAGCAGCCCAAACGGACAGAGCCTCGGAAACACCATATATTTT. This translates into CASSPNGQSLGNTIYF.

The rearrangement links TRBV7-9 to TRBJ2-1, with D unclear. The germline gives CDR1 SEHNR, CDR2 FQNEAQ (reference sequence). The germline V and J ends were trimmed by 5 bases and 4 bases, with 9 bases remaining between them. CDR3 size: 13 residues. The CDR3 DNA reads TGTGCCAGCAGCACGAACGGGTACAATGAGCAGTTCTTC. This encodes CASSTNGYNEQFF.

The chain carries TRBV5-1 and TRBJ1-1, with 8 bases matching TRBD1. The CDR3 is made up of 16 amino acids. After removal of 4 bases from V and 5 bases from J, the junction contained 13 bases not matched to a gene. Germline loops: CDR1 SGHRS, CDR2 YFSETQ. In nucleotides, the CDR3 is TGCGCCAGCAGCCTCGGGACAGGTCTCCTGCAAACTGAAGCTTTCTTT. Its protein is CASSLGTGLLQTEAFF.

This chain uses TRBV29-1 with TRBJ2-3; TRBD1 matches 7 bases. CDR3 length equals 14 residues. The V gene's germline CDR1 is SQVTM and CDR2 ANQGSEA. V lost 6 bases to trimming and J lost 0 bases; unmatched junction nucleotides: 6. Here the CDR3 DNA reads TGCAGCGTAGACAGGGAGTCTAGCACAGATACGCAGTATTTT. Translated: CSVDRESSTDTQYF.

The gene calls are TRBV6-5 and TRBJ1-1, with no clear D. Trimming shortened V by 5 bases and J by 4 bases, and 11 bases separated the two germline ends. Germline CDR1 is MNHEY and CDR2 is SVGAGI. The CDR3 is 13 residues long. The CDR3 region has the DNA TGTGCCAGCAGTCGGACCCGGGGCACTGAAGCTTTCTTT. This gives the protein CASSRTRGTEAFF.

V is TRBV15 and J is TRBJ1-2; no reliable D call. V lost 0 bases and J lost 4, with 12 bases in between. Germline CDR1 and CDR2: LNHNV and YYDKDF (reference sequence). The CDR3 sequence is 15 residues long. CDR3 in amino acids: CATSRDQPYSYGYTF. The CDR3 coding sequence is TGTGCCACCAGCAGAGATCAACCTTATAGCTATGGCTACACCTTC.

This clone was observed a few times. The CDR3 region is CASSPRLAGVTSEQFF. As DNA, the CDR3 is TGTGCCAGCAGTCCCCGACTAGCGGGAGTGACGAGTGAGCAGTTCTTC. The chain couples TRBV27 to TRBJ2-1, with 12 bases matching TRBD2. CDR3 length equals 16 residues. From germline, CDR1 is MNHEY and CDR2 SMNVEV (reference sequence). V lost 5 bases to trimming and J lost 9 bases; unmatched junction nucleotides: 11.

CDR3: CASSLASGLPYGYTF. The CDR3 nucleotides read TGTGCCAGCAGCTTAGCTTCAGGGTTGCCCTATGGCTACACCTTC. The gene calls are TRBV7-2 and TRBJ1-2; possible D gene TRBD1, 5 bases. Germline CDR1 reads SGHTA; CDR2 reads FQGNSA. This CDR3 is 15 amino acids long. V was trimmed by 0 bases and J by 4 bases, leaving 12 bases between them.

The rearrangement joins TRBV30 to TRBJ1-4, with 7 bases that match TRBD1. Germline values: CDR1 GTSNPN, CDR2 SVGIG (reference sequence). With V trimmed by 7 bases and J by 7 bases, 15 bases remained unmatched. This CDR3 spans 15 amino acids. The CDR3 region is CASPWERGQGEKLFF. The DNA for the CDR3 is TGTGCCTCTCCCTGGGAGAGGGGGCAGGGTGAAAAACTGTTTTTT.

This clone was detected once. This sequence joins TRBV6-4 and TRBJ2-1, with 8 bases that match TRBD2. The CDR3 loop spans 15 amino acids. Germline V gene data show CDR1 as MRHNA and CDR2 as SNTAGT. The J segment lost 5 bases and the V segment lost 2 bases, leaving 5 bases of the junction unmatched. In nucleotides, the CDR3 is TGTGCCAGCAGTGACAGTGCGGGGGGAAACAATGAGCAGTTCTTC. It encodes CASSDSAGGNNEQFF.

This chain uses TRBV4-1 with TRBJ2-2, with D uncertain. Germline V CDR1 and CDR2: MGHRA, YSYEKL. This CDR3 has 12 residues. Between the trimmed V and J ends, which lost 3 bases and 5 bases, there was a span of 4 bases. In nucleotides, the CDR3 is TGCGCCAGCAGCCACAATACCGGGGAGCTGTTTTTT. Protein: CASSHNTGELFF.

This clone appeared a few times. In DNA, the CDR3 is TGTGCCAGCAGCCCTCGGGATGAGCAGTTCTTC. This codes for CASSPRDEQFF. V and J are TRBV5-8 and TRBJ2-1; D not resolved. Germline V gives CDR1 SGHTS, CDR2 YDEGEE. V lost 4 bases, J lost 8 bases, and 7 bases lay in between. This CDR3 region has 11 residues.

The rearrangement uses TRBV10-3 and TRBJ2-1; TRBD1 aligns across 10 bases. The CDR3 is 14 amino acids. The V and J ends lost 6 bases and 8 bases, in that order; junction bases with no gene match: 7. Germline loops: CDR1 ENHRY, CDR2 SYGVKD. The CDR3 region has the DNA TGTGCCATCAGGACAGGGGGCGAGACATATGAGCAGTTCTTC. Its protein is CAIRTGGETYEQFF.

This clone was found once. The chain uses TRBV6-5 and TRBJ1-2; D unresolved. The CDR3 sequence is 15 residues long. Germline V CDR1 and CDR2: MNHEY, SVGAGI. V was clipped by 7 bases and J by 0 bases, with 15 bases between them. CDR3 coding DNA: TGTGCCAGCAAAAAGGAAGGCAGCGCTAACTATGGCTACACCTTC. Its protein product is CASKKEGSANYGYTF.

This chain uses TRBV6-1 with TRBJ1-5; TRBD1 is a possible D gene (5 bases). Germline CDR1 MNHNS, CDR2 SASEGT. The CDR3 covers 13 residues. V was shortened by 6 bases and J by 3 bases, with 9 bases between the two germline ends. The CDR3 is CASRGGYNQPQHF. The CDR3 region has the DNA TGTGCCAGCAGGGGGGGGTACAATCAGCCCCAGCATTTT.

Worth noting for this clone: The junction and the germline gene differ at one end; a read error may be behind it. Other DNA sequences within the sample encode an identical CDR3. The V call is TRBV7-3, the J call TRBJ1-1; possible D gene TRBD1, 6 bases. Germline CDR1 and CDR2: SGHTA and FQGTGA. This CDR3 has 13 residues. The CDR3 region is CASSRGINTEAFF. In DNA, the CDR3 is TGCGCCAGCAGCAGGGGCATCAACACTGAAGCTTTCTTT.

This rearrangement joins TRBV5-8 to TRBJ1-2, with TRBD1 identical over 7 bases. Germline CDR1 and CDR2: SGHTS and YDEGEE. The CDR3 is made up of 13 amino acids. V gave up 1 base and J gave up 6 bases; unmatched junction bases: 3. The CDR3 reads CASSLTGVDGYTF. In nucleotides, the CDR3 is TGTGCCAGCAGCTTGACAGGGGTTGATGGCTACACCTTC.

V is TRBV2 and J is TRBJ2-1, with a weak D call TRBD1 (5 bases). Deletions cut 7 bases from V and 6 bases from J, with 19 bases between. From germline, CDR1 is SNHLY and CDR2 FYNNEI. The length of the CDR3 is 15 residues. Written as DNA, the CDR3 is TGTGCCAGCAAGACGACAGACCGAGCTTGCAATGAGCAGTTCTTC. It specifies CASKTTDRACNEQFF.

A note on this clone: An end of the junction differs from the germline gene, which may be a read error. The chain recombines TRBV7-9 with TRBJ1-1; tentative D call: TRBD1 (5 bases). Germline V gives CDR1 SEHNR, CDR2 FQNEAQ (reference sequence). The CDR3 contains 12 residues. Here the CDR3 reads CSSSRGGTEAFF. In nucleotides, the CDR3 is TGTTCCAGCAGTAGGGGTGGCACTGAAGCTTTCTTT.

The chain uses TRBV6-5 and TRBJ1-2, with 9 bases aligning to TRBD1. This CDR3 contains 16 residues. The germline V gene has CDR1 MNHEY and CDR2 SVGAGI. J was trimmed by 4 bases and V by 4 bases; bases with no gene match: 10. CDR3 residues: CASSSGGTGFGYGYTF. The CDR3 DNA is TGTGCCAGCAGTTCTGGGGGGACAGGGTTCGGCTATGGCTACACCTTC.

The V gene is TRBV6-5, the J gene TRBJ1-4; 9 nucleotides align to TRBD1. The CDR3 loop spans 14 amino acids. The junction had 7 bases not matched to a gene; V was cut back by 6 bases and J by 8 bases. Germline V gives CDR1 MNHEY, CDR2 SVGAGI. The CDR3 protein is CASSRQGVSEKLFF. In DNA, the CDR3 is TGTGCCAGCAGCCGACAGGGGGTTAGCGAAAAACTGTTTTTT.

The chain is built from TRBV4-1 and TRBJ1-2; D not certain. Germline CDR1 reads MGHRA; CDR2 reads YSYEKL. The CDR3 length is 14 residues. Trimming cost V 4 bases and J 7 bases, with 16 bases left between them. CDR3 DNA sequence: TGCGCCAGCAGCCCCCCGGACGGACTATTTGGCTACACCTTC. Translating it yields CASSPPDGLFGYTF.

The gene calls are TRBV4-1 and TRBJ2-7; a weak D match, TRBD2 (6 bases). Deletions cut 0 bases from V and 4 bases from J, with 10 bases between. Germline CDR1 MGHRA, CDR2 YSYEKL. There are 14 residues in the CDR3. DNA of the CDR3: TGCGCCAGCAGCCAAGACGCCGGGACTTACGAGCAGTACTTC. Translated: CASSQDAGTYEQYF.

In the case of this clone: A junction boundary mismatches the germline segment, possibly from a read error. This chain connects TRBV7-7 to TRBJ1-1; TRBD1 is a possible D gene (5 bases). Per germline, CDR1 SSHAT and CDR2 FNYEAQ (reference sequence). This CDR3 spans 13 amino acids. The CDR3 region has the DNA TGTGCTAGCAGCTTAGAGCGGGGGACTGAAGCTTTCTTT. Its protein product is CASSLERGTEAFF.

The chain links TRBV5-4 to TRBJ1-2; 8 nucleotides line up with TRBD1. The V gene end was trimmed by 0 bases and the J gene end by 7 bases; junction bases not matched to a gene: 17. Germline CDR1 and CDR2: SGHNT and YYREEE (reference sequence). There are 18 residues in the CDR3. The CDR3 spells CASSLGLGQGSLKRGYTF. The CDR3 nucleotides are TGTGCCAGCAGCTTGGGGTTAGGACAGGGTTCACTTAAGCGTGGCTACACCTTC.

The chain carries TRBV6-5 and TRBJ1-2; D perhaps matches TRBD1 (5 bases). Trimming removed 10 bases from V and 8 bases from J, with 17 bases in between. CDR3 size: 12 residues. Germline V gene sequence: CDR1 MNHEY, CDR2 SVGAGI. The CDR3: CATTNRLWGYTF. CDR3 DNA: TGTGCCACCACGAACAGGCTTTGGGGCTACACCTTC.

The rearrangement links TRBV29-1 to TRBJ1-4; 7 bases map to TRBD1. This CDR3 has 13 residues. Germline V gene data show CDR1 as SQVTM and CDR2 as ANQGSEA. The V gene end was trimmed by 6 bases and the J gene end by 6 bases; junction bases not matched to a gene: 7. The CDR3 nucleotides read TGCAGCGTCTCTACAGGGGACCATGAAAAACTGTTTTTT. Encoded protein: CSVSTGDHEKLFF.

The chain combines TRBV9 with TRBJ1-2; D uncertain. Germline CDR1 SGDLS, CDR2 YYNGEE. V lost 4 bases to trimming and J lost 6 bases, with 13 bases between them. The CDR3 covers 13 residues. The CDR3 DNA reads as TGTGCCAGCAGCCAAGGCGGGGTTAATGGCTACACCTTC. Protein sequence: CASSQGGVNGYTF.